The 13 T cell receptor beta chains in this list originate from one sample, sequenced in a study of T cell responses to AZD1222 COVID-19 vaccine. Here immunoSEQ multiplex PCR was the method, and the copy in TCRdb shows in-frame clones only, minus some. This table holds 180,000 or so clones, around nine tenths found once. Sample: peripheral blood, taken on day 0 of AZD1222 vaccination. The receptors here all came from an adult in good health.

V is TRBV29-1 and J is TRBJ2-5; 11 bases match TRBD1. CDR1 SQVTM and CDR2 ANQGSEA come from the germline V gene. CDR3 length: 13 residues. With V trimmed by 5 bases and J by 5 bases, 4 bases remained unmatched. The CDR3: CSVFGTGGETQYF. In DNA, the CDR3 is TGCAGCGTTTTCGGGACAGGGGGGGAGACCCAGTACTTC.

The V and J genes are TRBV19 and TRBJ1-5; no definite D call. The CDR3 has 13 amino acids. Germline assignment: CDR1 LNHDA and CDR2 SQIVND (reference sequence). The V and J ends lost 3 bases and 3 bases respectively, with 6 bases between them. CDR3 bases: TGTGCCAGTAGTATTCCCCCCAATCAGCCCCAGCATTTT. It translates to CASSIPPNQPQHF.

This rearrangement joins TRBV9 to TRBJ2-3, with TRBD1 as a possible D gene (5 bases). Per germline, CDR1 SGDLS and CDR2 YYNGEE. The CDR3 length is 15 residues. Trimming stripped 4 bases from V and 0 bases from J, with 12 bases between. The DNA for the CDR3 is TGTGCCAGCAGCTCTTACCCAGGGAGCACAGATACGCAGTATTTT. Translation: CASSSYPGSTDTQYF.

The V and J genes are TRBV6-6 and TRBJ2-1; D is unclear. Trimming removed 7 bases from V and 6 bases from J, with 7 bases in between. CDR3 length: 11 amino acids. Germline values: CDR1 MNHNY, CDR2 SVGAGI (reference sequence). As DNA, the CDR3 is TGTGCCAGCACCCAGGTCAATGAGCAGTTCTTC. This encodes CASTQVNEQFF.

The chain recombines TRBV6-2 or TRBV6-3 with TRBJ2-1; D is ambiguous. This CDR3 has 16 residues. V was shortened by 6 bases and J by 7 bases, with 22 bases between the two germline ends. Germline V gene lookup returns CDR1 MNHEY and CDR2 SVGEGT. DNA for the CDR3: TGTGCCAGCAGCCCATCCCCTAAGTTGTGGATGAATGAGCAGTTCTTC. This gives the protein CASSPSPKLWMNEQFF.

The V gene is TRBV6-5, the J gene TRBJ2-3, with 9 bases identical to TRBD2. CDR3 length equals 15 residues. The V gene end was trimmed by 6 bases and the J gene end by 4 bases; junction bases not matched to a gene: 8. Looked up from germline, CDR1 is MNHEY and CDR2 is SVGAGI. The CDR3 sequence: CASRAQRLAADTQYF. In DNA, the CDR3 is TGTGCCAGCAGGGCTCAAAGACTAGCGGCAGATACGCAGTATTTT.

The chain uses TRBV6-9 and TRBJ2-3; 8 bases map to TRBD2. With 3 bases clipped from V and 4 bases from J, the junction kept 6 bases outside the gene matches. This CDR3 is 15 amino acids long. Looked up from germline, CDR1 is MNHGY and CDR2 is SVAAGI. The CDR3 region has the DNA TGTGCCAGCAGTTACGGGGGGGCGGGTGCAGATACGCAGTATTTT. Protein product: CASSYGGAGADTQYF.

The genes are TRBV25-1 and TRBJ1-5; D is perhaps TRBD1 (5 bases). Trimming took 3 bases from V and 6 from J, leaving 12 bases between them. Per the germline V gene, CDR1 is MGHDK and CDR2 is SYGVNS. The CDR3 runs 14 residues. The DNA of the CDR3 is TGTGCCAGCAGTGATTGGGGCGCCGGTCAGCCCCAGCATTTT. This gives the protein CASSDWGAGQPQHF.

This rearrangement joins TRBV29-1 to TRBJ1-1, with D perhaps matching TRBD1 (5 bases). V shed 4 bases and J shed 1 base, with 7 bases lying between them. The CDR3 covers 12 residues. Looked up from germline, CDR1 is SQVTM and CDR2 is ANQGSEA. CDR3 DNA: TGCAGCGTTGTAGGACAGAACACTGAAGCTTTCTTT. It specifies CSVVGQNTEAFF. The complete variable domain, with remaining parts taken from reference TRBV29-1 and TRBJ1-1, reads SAVISQKPSRDICQRGTSLTIQCQVDSQVTMMFWYRQQPGQSLTLIATANQGSEATYESGFVIDKFPISRPNLTFSTLTVSNMSPEDSSIYLCSVVGQNTEAFFGQGTRLTVV.

The V and J genes are TRBV19 and TRBJ1-2, with a weak D call TRBD1 (6 bases). Trimming removed 0 bases from V and 4 bases from J, with 15 bases in between. The CDR3 consists of 16 residues. CDR1 LNHDA and CDR2 SQIVND come from the germline V gene (reference sequence). CDR3 nucleotide sequence: TGTGCCAGTAGTATAGATCCCGGGGGCCGGGGCTATGGCTACACCTTC. As protein: CASSIDPGGRGYGYTF.

J is TRBJ1-1 and V is TRBV5-1, with TRBD1 identical over 8 bases. Germline loops: CDR1 SGHRS, CDR2 YFSETQ. The CDR3 runs 15 residues. V lost 3 bases, J lost 0 bases, and 4 bases stayed unmatched. CDR3 protein: CASSSMDRVNTEAFF. CDR3 nucleotide sequence: TGCGCCAGCAGCTCCATGGACAGGGTGAACACTGAAGCTTTCTTT. The whole variable domain, filled in from reference TRBV5-1 and TRBJ1-1, reads KAGVTQTPRYLIKTRGQQVTLSCSPISGHRSVSWYQQTPGQGLQFLFEYFSETQRNKGNFPGRFSGRQFSNSRSEMNVSTLELGDSALYLCASSSMDRVNTEAFFGQGTRLTVV.

The chain couples TRBV29-1 to TRBJ1-3; a possible D gene is TRBD1 (5 bases). With 7 bases removed from V and 2 bases from J, the gap between germline ends came to 12 bases. The CDR3 runs to 13 residues. Per the germline V gene, CDR1 is SQVTM and CDR2 is ANQGSEA. Here the CDR3 DNA reads TGCAGCGGGGCCCGGGACGCTGGAAACACCATATATTTT. This codes for CSGARDAGNTIYF.

V is TRBV6-5 and J is TRBJ1-5; 7 positions match TRBD1. This CDR3 comprises 11 residues. CDR1 is MNHEY, CDR2 SVGAGI, per germline. V dropped 8 bases and J dropped 15; count of bases not matched to a gene: 10. The CDR3 loop reads CASRSGGAWHF. The CDR3 coding sequence is TGTGCCAGCCGCTCAGGGGGGGCCTGGCATTTT.